This entry features one T cell receptor (beta chain) sequence. Its antigen is as yet unknown. The source of the sample is a study of blood T cells in healthy people across ages. Alongside a J-beta primer mix, a sample-barcoded 5' primer served in a second PCR lasting about 7 to 11 cycles. Each CDR3 protein is one row after TCRdb ran MiXCR on the 5' RACE reads. Here the sample spans over a million distinct CDR3 sequences, approximately 59% being singletons. They isolated at least 7 million PBMCs from each sample. Study results and limitations: Diversity was higher, and naive CD4+ cells more numerous, in long-lived donors than in aged donors. PBMCs that were unsorted prevented a conclusive naive versus antigen-experienced comparison.

The receptor was isolated from a man in his late teens or twenties in good health. Sequenced input: blood.

The chain's CDR3 is CASSSGQGEVYGYTF. In DNA form, the CDR3 reads TGTGCCAGCAGCTCGGGGCAGGGGGAAGTCTATGGCTACACCTTC. V gene TRBV7-9 combines with J gene TRBJ1-2, with TRBD1 identical over 7 bases. The CDR3 has 15 amino acids. Germline V CDR1 and CDR2: SEHNR, FQNEAQ (reference sequence). The trim removed 4 bases at V and 4 bases at J, leaving 9 bases unmatched.